The 29 T cell receptor beta chains below were found in one sample sequenced in a study of T cell responses to AZD1222 COVID-19 vaccine. The repertoire was sequenced with immunoSEQ multiplex PCR; TCRdb's copy has only in-frame clones and lacks some. The sample consists of under 50,000 clones, roughly 77% of them appearing once. Sequenced here: peripheral blood, sampled 28 days after the second dose of the MenACWY control vaccine. The receptors were sampled from an adult who received the MenACWY meningococcal vaccine as a control.

The chain combines TRBV2 with TRBJ1-5; 11 bases match TRBD1. Per the germline V gene, CDR1 is SNHLY and CDR2 is FYNNEI. The length of the CDR3 is 16 residues. After removal of 6 bases from V and 4 bases from J, the junction contained 8 bases not matched to a gene. CDR3 sequence reads: CASRTGTGGRNQPQHF. The CDR3 coding sequence is TGTGCCAGCAGGACCGGGACAGGGGGAAGGAATCAGCCCCAGCATTTT.

V usage is TRBV9 and J usage is TRBJ2-3; 12 bases fit TRBD2. Trimming at V came to 3 bases and at J to 3 bases, leaving 5 bases not matched to a gene. The CDR3 has 16 residues. CDR1 and CDR2 (germline): SGDLS, YYNGEE. The CDR3 sequence: CASSALAGGPTDTQYF. CDR3 DNA: TGTGCCAGCAGCGCCCTAGCGGGAGGGCCGACAGATACGCAGTATTTT.

The chain recombines TRBV25-1 with TRBJ1-1, with D perhaps matching TRBD1 (6 bases). Germline V gene sequence: CDR1 MGHDK, CDR2 SYGVNS. V was pared by 10 bases and J by 5 bases, with 20 bases between. The CDR3 runs 14 residues. The CDR3 protein is CATRLGAEGTEAFF. CDR3 DNA sequence: TGTGCCACCCGGTTGGGGGCGGAGGGGACTGAAGCTTTCTTT.

The CDR3 reads CSVGTGRNYGYTF. CDR3 nucleotides: TGCAGCGTTGGGACAGGGAGAAACTATGGCTACACCTTC. The J gene is TRBJ1-2, the V gene TRBV29-1; 8 bases match TRBD1. Looked up from germline, CDR1 is SQVTM and CDR2 is ANQGSEA. The V segment lost 4 bases and the J segment 2 bases; nucleotides outside the gene matches: 3. The CDR3 sequence is 13 residues long.

V and J are TRBV29-1 and TRBJ2-3; TRBD2 agrees at 7 bases. Losses at the gene ends were 6 bases for V and 0 bases for J; bases not matched to a gene: 9. Germline V CDR1 and CDR2: SQVTM, ANQGSEA. The CDR3 extends over 15 amino acids. CDR3 in amino acids: CSVHSSGGSTDTQYF. CDR3 in DNA: TGCAGCGTGCACTCTAGCGGAGGGAGCACAGATACGCAGTATTTT.

The chain carries TRBV30 and TRBJ2-1; possibly TRBD2 for D (6 bases). CDR3 length: 15 residues. Germline assignment: CDR1 GTSNPN and CDR2 SVGIG (reference sequence). V dropped 2 bases and J dropped 9 bases, with 20 bases sitting between them. CDR3 sequence: CAWSPPGTGSLEQFF. The CDR3 nucleotides read TGTGCCTGGAGTCCCCCCGGGACCGGGAGTCTTGAGCAGTTCTTC.

The rearrangement uses TRBV5-6 and TRBJ2-3, with 8 positions matching TRBD2. CDR1 and CDR2 from the germline V gene are SGHDT and YYEEEE. V was pared by 5 bases and J by 5 bases, with 13 bases of the junction left unmatched. The CDR3 has 16 residues. CDR3 coding DNA: TGTGCCAGCAGAGTGGGACTAGGGTACACAGGAGATACGCAGTATTTT. This sequence encodes CASRVGLGYTGDTQYF. Full variable domain (outside the CDR3, taken from reference TRBV5-6 and TRBJ2-3): DAGVTQSPTHLIKTRGQQVTLRCSPKSGHDTVSWYQQALGQGPQFIFQYYEEEERQRGNFPDRFSGHQFPNYSSELNVNALLLGDSALYLCASRVGLGYTGDTQYFGPGTRLTVL.

V and J are TRBV18 and TRBJ1-6; D unclear. Germline V CDR1 and CDR2: KGHSH, LQKENI. There are 16 residues in the CDR3. V was cut by 2 bases and J by 0 bases, with 8 bases left in between. This CDR3 is CASSPGGSSYNSPLHF. The CDR3 nucleotides read TGTGCCAGCTCACCAGGAGGGAGCTCCTATAATTCACCCCTCCACTTT.

The chain links TRBV28 to TRBJ2-7; D gene uncertain. The CDR3 spans 11 residues. V lost 4 bases and J 4 bases, leaving 5 bases between the germline ends. CDR1 is MDHEN, CDR2 SYDVKM, per germline. The CDR3 DNA follows: TGTGCCAGCAGTTCGGAGTACGAGCAGTACTTC. Translation: CASSSEYEQYF. Full variable domain (missing parts from reference TRBV28 and TRBJ2-7): DVKVTQSSRYLVKRTGEKVFLECVQDMDHENMFWYRQDPGLGLRLIYFSYDVKMKEKGDIPEGYSVSREKKERFSLILESASTNQTSMYLCASSSEYEQYFGPGTRLTVT.

V usage is TRBV29-1 and J usage is TRBJ2-3; no reliable D call. CDR3 length equals 14 residues. Trimming removed 5 bases from V and 2 bases from J, with 14 bases in between. CDR1 and CDR2 (germline): SQVTM, ANQGSEA. CDR3 coding DNA: TGCAGCGTTTCCCGAGGCGAGGTCACAGATACGCAGTATTTT. Translating gives CSVSRGEVTDTQYF.

The chain joins TRBV9 to TRBJ2-1; 9 positions match TRBD1. The CDR3 covers 14 residues. Germline loops: CDR1 SGDLS, CDR2 YYNGEE. The ends lost 6 bases at V and 4 bases at J; junction bases unmatched: 5. DNA of the CDR3: TGTGCCAGCACCTTGGGACAGGGATACAATGAGCAGTTCTTC. This encodes CASTLGQGYNEQFF.

The chain couples TRBV28 to TRBJ1-5; 8 bases fit TRBD1. The CDR3 sequence is 15 residues long. Germline lookup yields CDR1 MDHEN and CDR2 SYDVKM. The J segment lost 5 bases and the V segment lost 9 bases, leaving 12 bases of the junction unmatched. The CDR3 spells CASNLPDRDDQPQHF. The CDR3, as DNA: TGTGCCAGTAATCTCCCGGACAGGGACGATCAGCCCCAGCATTTT.

The chain uses TRBV28 and TRBJ2-3, with D perhaps TRBD2 (7 bases). This CDR3 is 14 amino acids long. The V gene's germline CDR1 is MDHEN and CDR2 SYDVKM. The V end lost 1 base, the J end lost 8 bases, and 13 bases lay between the germline ends. The CDR3 region is CASSLSVRGGTQYF. The DNA for the CDR3 is TGTGCCAGCAGTTTATCGGTTAGGGGGGGTACGCAGTATTTT.

This clone appeared a single time. DNA for the CDR3: TGTGCCAGCAGTCGAGAGGGAACCTATAATTCACCCCTCCACTTT. Translation: CASSREGTYNSPLHF. This chain connects TRBV6-5 to TRBJ1-6, with D hard to call. This CDR3 region has 15 residues. Germline V gene sequence: CDR1 MNHEY, CDR2 SVGAGI. Trimming cost V 5 bases and J 2 bases, with 10 bases left between them.

J is TRBJ1-4 and V is TRBV18; 7 bases fit TRBD1. There are 15 residues in the CDR3. The V segment lost 1 base and the J segment 5 bases; nucleotides outside the gene matches: 4. The germline V gene has CDR1 KGHSH and CDR2 LQKENI. The CDR3 protein is CASSPRRDRNEKLFF. The CDR3 DNA is TGTGCCAGCTCACCACGTCGGGACAGAAATGAAAAACTGTTTTTT.

The J gene is TRBJ1-5, the V gene TRBV25-1; TRBD1 aligns across 9 bases. V shed 3 bases, J shed 0 bases, and the junction held 3 bases outside the gene matches. Germline-derived CDR1 and CDR2 are MGHDK and SYGVNS. CDR3 size: 16 residues. The CDR3 DNA sequence: TGTGCCAGCAGTGACCGGGACAGGGATAGCAATCAGCCCCAGCATTTT. Translation gives CASSDRDRDSNQPQHF. Drawing the rest from reference TRBV25-1 and TRBJ1-5, the complete variable domain is EADIYQTPRYLVIGTGKKITLECSQTMGHDKMYWYQQDPGMELHLIHYSYGVNSTEKGDLSSESTVSRIRTEHFPLTLESARPSHTSQYLCASSDRDRDSNQPQHFGDGTRLSIL.

The CDR3 DNA follows: TGTGCCAGCCAAGGACAGTCGAACACCGGGGAGCTGTTTTTT. Its translation is CASQGQSNTGELFF. The chain couples TRBV2 to TRBJ2-2, with D possibly being TRBD1 (6 bases). Germline V lookup: CDR1 SNHLY, CDR2 FYNNEI. V lost 8 bases to trimming and J lost 0 bases, with 10 bases between them. This CDR3 contains 14 residues.

The chain employs TRBV5-4 and TRBJ1-6; D possibly corresponds to TRBD1 (5 bases). CDR1 and CDR2 (germline): SGHNT, YYREEE (reference sequence). Trimming left V 2 bases short and J 9 bases short, with 9 bases between. This CDR3 comprises 13 residues. CDR3 in DNA: TGTGCCAGCAGCTTTCAGGGCACTTCACCCCTCCACTTT. Translated, it gives CASSFQGTSPLHF.

The V and J genes are TRBV6-5 and TRBJ1-2; D is uncertain. V shed 6 bases and J shed 2 bases, with 16 bases lying between them. CDR3 size: 15 residues. The V gene's germline CDR1 is MNHEY and CDR2 SVGAGI. The CDR3: CASSPSPLSNYGYTF. CDR3 bases: TGTGCCAGCAGCCCGAGCCCCCTGTCAAACTATGGCTACACCTTC.

The rearrangement uses TRBV29-1 and TRBJ1-2, with 9 bases fitting TRBD1. V shed 4 bases, J shed 8 bases, and the junction held 5 bases outside the gene matches. CDR1 and CDR2 from the germline V gene are SQVTM and ANQGSEA. The CDR3 sequence is 12 residues long. The CDR3 DNA reads TGCAGCGTTGGGGACAGGGTTTTCGGCTACACCTTC. Translated, it gives CSVGDRVFGYTF.

The J gene is TRBJ1-3, the V gene TRBV5-4; D gene ambiguous. Trimming cost V 4 bases and J 0 bases, with 11 bases left between them. Germline values: CDR1 SGHNT, CDR2 YYREEE (reference sequence). The CDR3 contains 15 residues. The CDR3 DNA follows: TGTGCCAGCAGCCTCGACTTACTCTCTGGAAACACCATATATTTT. This encodes CASSLDLLSGNTIYF.

The chain uses TRBV10-3 and TRBJ2-1; D not certain. The V end was cut by 6 bases, the J end by 7 bases, with 16 bases between. Germline CDR1 ENHRY, CDR2 SYGVKD. This CDR3 contains 14 residues. The CDR3 protein is CAISLHGVGNEQFF. Here the CDR3 DNA reads TGTGCCATCAGCTTGCATGGGGTCGGAAATGAGCAGTTCTTC.

The chain carries TRBV7-8 and TRBJ2-7, with D possibly called TRBD1 or TRBD2 (7 bases each). The V gene lost 4 bases and the J gene lost 0 bases, with 19 bases spanning the gap. The CDR3 extends over 17 amino acids. From germline, CDR1 is SGHVS and CDR2 FQNEAQ. The CDR3 DNA reads as TGTGCCAGCAGCTGGGAGGGACAGAGATTACTCTCCTACGAGCAGTACGTC. It translates to CASSWEGQRLLSYEQYV.

The genes are TRBV5-1 and TRBJ1-4; 9 nucleotides agree with TRBD1. Germline V CDR1 and CDR2: SGHRS, YFSETQ. This CDR3 comprises 18 residues. The V segment lost 1 base and the J segment 3 bases; nucleotides outside the gene matches: 10. This CDR3 is CASSLFRTGEVANEKLFF. The DNA of the CDR3 is TGCGCCAGCAGCTTGTTTCGGACAGGGGAAGTTGCTAATGAAAAACTGTTTTTT.

The rearrangement links TRBV19 to TRBJ1-3; unclear D gene. Trimming removed 4 bases from V and 1 base from J, with 8 bases in between. From germline, CDR1 is LNHDA and CDR2 SQIVND (reference sequence). This CDR3 contains 14 residues. This CDR3 is CASSNPGSGNTIYF. DNA of the CDR3: TGTGCCAGTAGTAACCCGGGATCTGGAAACACCATATATTTT.

CDR3 amino acids: CASSGGGHATDTQYF. CDR3 nucleotides: TGTGCCAGCAGCGGGGGGGGACATGCCACAGATACGCAGTATTTT. V usage is TRBV2 and J usage is TRBJ2-3, with TRBD2 identical over 8 bases. Germline-derived CDR1 and CDR2 are SNHLY and FYNNEI. Unmatched junction bases numbered 7, after V lost 6 bases and J lost 2 bases. The CDR3 is 15 residues long.

This clone was recorded only once. This rearrangement joins TRBV5-5 to TRBJ1-3; TRBD1 is a possible D gene (5 bases). From germline, CDR1 is SGHKS and CDR2 YYEKEE (reference sequence). The ends were cut back, 0 bases at V and 0 bases at J, with 10 bases in the middle. The CDR3 contains 16 residues. The CDR3 DNA reads TGTGCCAGCAGCTTGGAAGGACATAGCTCTGGAAACACCATATATTTT. This codes for CASSLEGHSSGNTIYF.

Only a few counts were recorded for this clone. V usage is TRBV20-1 and J usage is TRBJ1-6; D not certain. The CDR3 has 13 amino acids. V dropped 3 bases and J dropped 7 bases, with 10 bases sitting between them. CDR1 and CDR2 (germline): DFQATT, SNEGSKA (reference sequence). The CDR3 DNA sequence: TGCAGTGCTAGTGGCCAGCGAAATTCACCCCTCCACTTT. Translation gives CSASGQRNSPLHF.

The rearrangement joins TRBV9 to TRBJ2-7; D not resolved. This CDR3 comprises 12 residues. Germline CDR1 reads SGDLS; CDR2 reads YYNGEE. Deletions cut 0 bases from V and 7 bases from J, with 8 bases between. CDR3 in DNA: TGTGCCAGCAGCGTAGATGACGAAGAGCAGTACTTC. Translated, it gives CASSVDDEEQYF.